This T cell receptor beta chain was recorded in a study of blood T cell repertoires in COVID-19. Study background: T cells, B-cell-depleted T cells, or PBMCs supplied cDNA or gDNA.

Measured with immunoSEQ multiplex PCR; TCRdb has only the in-frame clones, and not every one. Among fewer than 450,000 clones listed, roughly 90% were seen once. V lost 1 base to trimming and J lost 3 bases; unmatched junction nucleotides: 3. The germline V gene has CDR1 SGHAT and CDR2 FQNNGV. CDR3 length: 16 amino acids. This chain connects TRBV11-2 to TRBJ2-2, with 9 nucleotides matching TRBD1. Specimen: peripheral blood. The receptor was derived from a woman in her 70s with COVID-19, enrolled during active disease. CDR3: CASSLAGTGYTGELFF. DNA of the CDR3: TGTGCCAGCAGCTTAGCTGGGACAGGGTACACCGGGGAGCTGTTTTTT.